The 18 T cell receptor beta chains below come from one sample, sequenced in a study of cytomegalovirus exposure and HLA in healthy donors. PCR amplification relied on 60 Vbeta primers (plus 13 Jbeta primers). Some clones are missing from TCRdb's copy, which holds only in-frame ones; the method was immunoSEQ multiplex PCR. This sample has 130,000 to 150,000 clones, with over 80% found just once. Input material: PBMCs. The origin of the receptors is a woman younger than 45 in good health and CMV-seronegative.

The chain links TRBV5-4 to TRBJ2-7; 7 bases match TRBD2. CDR1 and CDR2 from the germline V gene are SGHNT and YYREEE (reference sequence). The CDR3 loop spans 15 amino acids. With 4 bases clipped from V and 2 bases from J, the junction kept 9 bases outside the gene matches. DNA for the CDR3: TGTGCCAGCAGCCCGGGGACTACCAGCCCCTACGAGCAGTACTTC. Its translation: CASSPGTTSPYEQYF. The full variable domain, with the rest looked up from reference TRBV5-4 and TRBJ2-7, is ETGVTQSPTHLIKTRGQQVTLRCSSQSGHNTVSWYQQALGQGPQFIFQYYREEENGRGNFPPRFSGLQFPNYSSELNVNALELDDSALYLCASSPGTTSPYEQYFGPGTRLTVT.

V is TRBV29-1 and J is TRBJ2-1, with 11 bases lining up with TRBD2. The germline CDR1 and CDR2 sequences are SQVTM and ANQGSEA. The V gene end was trimmed by 7 bases and the J gene end by 4 bases; junction bases not matched to a gene: 9. The CDR3 consists of 15 residues. The CDR3 DNA reads as TGCAGCGGCAGGGAAGGGACTAGCGGTTACAATGAGCAGTTCTTC. It yields the protein CSGREGTSGYNEQFF.

The genes are TRBV12-2 and TRBJ1-5. TRBV12-2 is noted as a pseudogene. This CDR3 contains 11 residues. CDR3 protein: CASRPSGPQHF. The CDR3 DNA is TGTGCAAGTCGCCCCTCGGGGCCCCAGCATTTT.

The V gene is TRBV7-3, the J gene TRBJ2-2, with 10 bases identical to TRBD1. Looked up from germline, CDR1 is SGHTA and CDR2 is FQGTGA. The J segment lost 1 base and the V segment lost 5 bases, leaving 4 bases of the junction unmatched. The CDR3 is 16 residues long. The CDR3 sequence is CASSTRTGGNTGELFF. CDR3 nucleotide sequence: TGTGCCAGCAGCACCCGGACAGGGGGGAACACCGGGGAGCTGTTTTTT.

The chain combines TRBV27 with TRBJ2-2, with unresolved D. Germline CDR1 is MNHEY and CDR2 is SMNVEV (reference sequence). The CDR3 totals 13 residues. Trimming took off 4 bases at V and 2 bases at J, with 5 bases between the two ends. CDR3 protein: CASSYSNTGELFF. In nucleotides, the CDR3 is TGTGCCAGCAGTTACAGTAACACCGGGGAGCTGTTTTTT.

This chain connects TRBV7-9 to TRBJ2-5, with D maybe TRBD2 (6 bases). The J call may be mistaken, given a closer DNA end match to TRBJ2-7. This CDR3 has 13 amino acids. Germline V gene lookup returns CDR1 SEHNR and CDR2 FQNEAQ (reference sequence). The CDR3 DNA is TGTGCCAGCAGCATGGGCGGGACCTACGAGCAGTACTTC. It specifies CASSMGGTYEQYF.

The rearrangement uses TRBV30 and TRBJ2-3; 12 positions agree with TRBD2. CDR3 length equals 14 residues. The trim removed 8 bases at V and 0 bases at J, leaving 3 bases unmatched. From germline, CDR1 is GTSNPN and CDR2 SVGIG (reference sequence). The CDR3 region is CAGGLAGSTDTQYF. The CDR3 nucleotides read TGTGCCGGCGGACTAGCGGGAAGCACAGATACGCAGTATTTT.

The J gene is TRBJ1-2, the V gene TRBV19; D not resolved. The ends were cut back, 5 bases at V and 2 bases at J, with 9 bases in the middle. CDR1 is LNHDA, CDR2 SQIVND, per germline (reference sequence). This CDR3 contains 13 residues. The CDR3 loop is CASSYSGNYGYTF. Written as DNA, the CDR3 is TGTGCCAGTAGTTATTCAGGCAACTATGGCTACACCTTC. The entire variable domain, with the rest obtained from reference TRBV19 and TRBJ1-2, is as follows: DGGITQSPKYLFRKEGQNVTLSCEQNLNHDAMYWYRQDPGQGLRLIYYSQIVNDFQKGDIAEGYSVSREKKESFPLTVTSAQKNPTAFYLCASSYSGNYGYTFGSGTRLTVV.

This chain joins TRBV2 and TRBJ1-4, with unresolved D. The CDR3 is 15 residues long. The germline V and J ends were trimmed by 6 bases and 3 bases, with 14 bases remaining between them. Germline CDR1 SNHLY, CDR2 FYNNEI. The CDR3 here is CASRDRGVANEKLFF. The DNA for the CDR3 is TGTGCCAGCAGAGACCGCGGGGTAGCTAATGAAAAACTGTTTTTT.

CDR3 loop: CASSSSGTSGGAGDIQYF. In DNA form, the CDR3 reads TGTGCCAGCAGCTCCTCCGGGACTAGCGGGGGGGCGGGTGACATTCAGTACTTC. The rearrangement uses TRBV7-9 and TRBJ2-4; 16 nucleotides match TRBD2. The CDR3 is 18 residues long. V was pared by 4 bases and J by 8 bases, with 11 bases of the junction left unmatched. The V gene's germline CDR1 is SEHNR and CDR2 FQNEAQ (reference sequence).

The chain recombines TRBV5-1 with TRBJ1-2; D call uncertain. This CDR3 spans 13 amino acids. Trimming took off 2 bases at V and 7 bases at J, with 12 bases between the two ends. Germline-derived CDR1 and CDR2 are SGHRS and YFSETQ. The CDR3 region is CASSLLTESGYTF. CDR3 bases: TGCGCCAGCAGCTTATTGACGGAGAGTGGCTACACCTTC.

V usage is TRBV25-1 and J usage is TRBJ2-3; D unclear. There are 12 residues in the CDR3. V lost 6 bases and J 5 bases, leaving 9 bases between the germline ends. CDR1 is MGHDK and CDR2 is SYGVNS in the germline V gene. The CDR3, as DNA: TGTGCCAGCAGACACCCGGGAGATACGCAGTATTTT. It translates to CASRHPGDTQYF.

The chain joins TRBV10-3 to TRBJ1-5; TRBD1 matches 9 bases. The germline V gene has CDR1 ENHRY and CDR2 SYGVKD. The ends lost 6 bases at V and 6 bases at J; junction bases unmatched: 3. The length of the CDR3 is 13 residues. In DNA, the CDR3 is TGTGCCATCAGACAGGGGGCTGGTCAGCCCCAGCATTTT. It yields the protein CAIRQGAGQPQHF.

The chain combines TRBV30 with TRBJ2-7, with 8 positions matching TRBD2. J lost 4 bases, V lost 2 bases, and 7 bases had no gene match. CDR1 and CDR2 (germline): GTSNPN, SVGIG (reference sequence). The CDR3 loop spans 14 amino acids. CDR3 in amino acids: CAWSPGGGQYEQYF. CDR3 DNA: TGTGCCTGGAGTCCCGGGGGGGGCCAGTACGAGCAGTACTTC.

The chain uses TRBV9 and TRBJ2-5, with 9 positions matching TRBD2. This CDR3 contains 18 residues. The ends lost 4 bases at V and 5 bases at J; junction bases unmatched: 18. Germline-derived CDR1 and CDR2 are SGDLS and YYNGEE. The CDR3 sequence: CASSPTGGIAGVWETQYF. The CDR3 DNA sequence: TGTGCCAGCAGCCCAACGGGCGGAATAGCGGGAGTGTGGGAGACCCAGTACTTC.

This sequence joins TRBV28 and TRBJ2-7, with 9 bases aligning to TRBD1. The CDR3 spans 15 residues. Germline CDR1 reads MDHEN; CDR2 reads SYDVKM. After removal of 3 bases from V and 0 bases from J, the junction contained 3 bases not matched to a gene. The CDR3 sequence: CASSFPDRGSYEQYF. In DNA, the CDR3 is TGTGCCAGCAGTTTTCCGGACAGGGGCTCCTACGAGCAGTACTTC.

The chain employs TRBV4-2 and TRBJ2-1; 9 bases agree with TRBD2. This CDR3 has 16 residues. Germline V gives CDR1 LGHNA, CDR2 YNFKEQ. With V trimmed by 0 bases and J by 8 bases, 8 bases remained unmatched. The CDR3 DNA sequence: TGTGCCAGCAGCCAAGAGTGGCGGGAGGGTCGGGATGAGCAGTTCTTC. Its translation is CASSQEWREGRDEQFF.

The chain couples TRBV5-1 to TRBJ2-6; 8 bases fit TRBD1. Germline V gene data show CDR1 as SGHRS and CDR2 as YFSETQ. J lost 4 bases, V lost 0 bases, and 9 bases had no gene match. CDR3 length: 18 residues. The CDR3 is CASSLEAGGAFGANVLTF. CDR3 DNA sequence: TGCGCCAGCAGCTTGGAGGCAGGGGGCGCGTTCGGGGCCAACGTCCTGACTTTC.